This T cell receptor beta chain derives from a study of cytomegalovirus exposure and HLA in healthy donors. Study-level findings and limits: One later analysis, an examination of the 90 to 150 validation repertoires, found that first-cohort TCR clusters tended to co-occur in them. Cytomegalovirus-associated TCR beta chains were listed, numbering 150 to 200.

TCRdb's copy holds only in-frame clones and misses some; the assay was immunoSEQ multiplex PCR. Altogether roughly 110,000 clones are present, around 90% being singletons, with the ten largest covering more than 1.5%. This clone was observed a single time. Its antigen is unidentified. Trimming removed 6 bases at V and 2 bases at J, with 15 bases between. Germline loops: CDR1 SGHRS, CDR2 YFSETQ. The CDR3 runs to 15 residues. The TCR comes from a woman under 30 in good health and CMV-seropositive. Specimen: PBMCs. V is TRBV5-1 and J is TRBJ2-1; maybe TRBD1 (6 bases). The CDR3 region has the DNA TGCGCCAGCACCCTTGAGGGGGACCCCTACAATGAGCAGTTCTTC. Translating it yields CASTLEGDPYNEQFF.